This is a list of T cell receptor beta chains from one sample in a study of T and B cells in COVID-19 patients. TCRdb re-called the multiplex PCR reads with MiXCR, one entry per CDR3 protein. The table has 200 to 300 distinct CDR3 sequences, roughly 36% seen once; the top ten hold around 46%. Sequenced material: blood. The source is a human donor with active COVID-19. The CDR3 runs from the conserved cysteine through the conserved F or W. A D gene is named only where the DNA matches it firmly. Not every row has a clone size; where given, it reads once, few, many or a size class.

>NA|TRBJ1-2|TRBV29-1|NA
CSVDQVDGYTF
TGCAGCGTGGACCAGGTGGACGGCTACACCTTC
>TRBD2|TRBJ2-1|TRBV19|NA
CASSPIQAGGRGNEQFF
TGTGCCAGTAGTCCCATACAGGCTGGCGGGAGGGGAAATGAGCAGTTCTTC
>NA|TRBJ2-2|TRBV19|NA
CASTLGLTRTGELFF
TGTGCCAGTACACTCGGGCTGACGCGGACGGGGGAGCTGTTCTTC
>NA|TRBJ2-4|TRBV27|large
CASSLRGPGNIQYF
TGTGCCAGCAGTTTACGGGGCCCTGGGAACATTCAGTACTTC
>TRBD1|TRBJ1-6|TRBV5-5|hyperexpanded
CASSFGVAGGIYSPLHF
TGTGCCAGCAGCTTCGGGGTGGCAGGGGGCATATATTCACCCCTCCACTTT
>TRBD1|TRBJ1-5|TRBV6-5|NA
CASSYAPGTGRQPQHF
TGTGCCAGCAGTTACGCACCGGGGACAGGGCGGCAGCCCCAGCATTTT
>NA|TRBJ2-2|TRBV24-1|NA
CATSDLKGANTGELFF
TGTGCCACCAGTGATTTAAAGGGGGCGAACACCGGGGAGCTGTTTTTT
>TRBD2|TRBJ2-1|TRBV13|hyperexpanded
CASSSYAGGYNEQFF
TGTGCCAGCAGTTCCTATGCGGGGGGGTACAATGAGCAGTTCTTC
>TRBD2|TRBJ2-1|TRBV28|large
CASCPGTSGSLNEQFF
TGTGCCAGCTGTCCCGGGACTAGCGGGAGTTTGAATGAGCAGTTCTTC
>TRBD2|TRBJ2-7|TRBV6-1|large
CASRLAGGPGEQYF
TGTGCCAGCAGACTAGCGGGAGGGCCGGGCGAGCAGTACTTC
>TRBD2|TRBJ2-7|TRBV27|large
CATSTGTSETYEQYF
TGTGCCACATCTACCGGGACTAGCGAGACCTACGAGCAGTACTTC
>TRBD1|TRBJ2-3|TRBV12-3/TRBV12-4|large
CASSGQGPTDTQYF
TGTGCCAGCAGCGGACAGGGTCCCACAGATACGCAGTATTTT
>TRBD1|TRBJ2-2|TRBV15|large
CATSKSYRDSTNTGELFF
TGTGCCACCAGCAAATCGTACCGGGACAGCACGAACACCGGGGAGCTGTTTTTT
>NA|TRBJ1-5|TRBV6-6|large
CASSYPDIFQPQHF
TGTGCCAGCAGTTACCCCGACATTTTCCAGCCCCAGCATTTT
>TRBD2|TRBJ2-4|TRBV4-1|medium-sized
CASSQDLTGGPRNIQYF
TGCGCCAGCAGCCAAGATCTTACGGGGGGTCCAAGGAACATTCAGTACTTC
>TRBD1|TRBJ1-5|TRBV7-2|many
CASSEGTGVTQPQHF
TGTGCCAGCAGCGAGGGGACAGGGGTTACTCAGCCCCAGCATTTT
>NA|TRBJ2-6|TRBV6-5|hyperexpanded
CASSESGANVLTF
TGTGCCAGCAGCGAGTCTGGGGCCAACGTCCTGACTTTC
>NA|TRBJ1-6|TRBV15|medium-sized
CATSRDLGLMDHSPLHF
TGTGCCACCAGCAGAGATCTCGGACTCATGGACCATTCACCCCTCCACTTT
>TRBD2|TRBJ2-3|TRBV5-6|NA
CASRLGLAGSTDTQYF
TGTGCCAGCAGGCTGGGACTAGCGGGGAGCACAGATACGCAGTATTTT
>TRBD1|TRBJ1-6|TRBV5-5|NA
CASSRTGGIYSPLHF
TGTGCCAGCAGCCGGACAGGGGGCATATATTCACCCCTCCACTTT
>NA|TRBJ2-7|TRBV27|hyperexpanded
CASSLIGQPYEQYF
TGTGCCAGCAGTTTAATAGGGCAGCCCTACGAGCAGTACTTC
>TRBD1|TRBJ1-2|TRBV6-5|NA
CASSWTGGWETF
TGTGCCAGCAGCTGGACAGGGGGCTGGGAGACCTTC
>TRBD2|TRBJ2-1|TRBV27|large
CASSLPLAGGPNEQFF
TGTGCCAGCAGTTTACCTCTAGCGGGAGGGCCGAATGAGCAGTTCTTC
>TRBD1|TRBJ2-2|TRBV29-1|once
CSVGQVNTGELFF
TGCAGCGTGGGACAGGTGAACACCGGGGAGCTGTTTTTT
>TRBD1|TRBJ1-2|TRBV27|large
CASSHRGLKYGYTF
TGTGCCAGCAGTCACAGGGGTCTTAAATATGGCTACACCTTC
>TRBD2|TRBJ2-2|TRBV29-1|NA
CSGMDSGLAGVGITGELFF
TGCAGCGGTATGGACTCGGGACTAGCGGGAGTCGGCATCACCGGGGAGCTGTTTTTT
>NA|TRBJ2-1|TRBV19|NA
CASGFAGIDELFF
TGTGCCAGTGGCTTTGCGGGGATTGATGAGCTGTTCTTC
>NA|TRBJ1-4|TRBV7-2|large
CASSLLGTNNEKLFF
TGTGCCAGCAGCTTATTGGGGACAAATAATGAAAAACTGTTTTTT
>NA|TRBJ2-7|TRBV9|NA
CASSVVDFPYEQYF
TGTGCCAGCAGCGTAGTGGACTTTCCCTACGAGCAGTACTTC
>NA|TRBJ1-1|TRBV6-6|NA
CASSPPDRLNTEAFF
TGTGCCAGCAGTCCCCCCGACAGGCTGAACACTGAAGCTTTCTTT
>TRBD1|TRBJ1-2|TRBV6-5|NA
CASSLGTGGWETF
TGTGCCAGCAGTCTCGGGACAGGGGGCTGGGAGACCTTC
>NA|TRBJ2-5|TRBV11-3|many
CASSLSPMGQTQYF
TGTGCCAGCAGCTTATCCCCGATGGGGCAGACCCAGTACTTC
>TRBD2|TRBJ2-7|TRBV6-1|NA
CASRLAGGTDEQYF
TGTGCCAGCAGACTAGCGGGAGGGACCGACGAGCAGTACTTC
>NA|TRBJ1-4|TRBV6-5|NA
CASSYSPTNEKLFF
TGTGCCAGCAGTTACTCTCCAACTAATGAAAAACTGTTTTTT
>TRBD1|TRBJ1-1|TRBV20-1|medium-sized
CSATGQAKRNTEAFF
TGCAGTGCAACCGGACAGGCGAAAAGGAACACTGAAGCTTTCTTT
>TRBD1|TRBJ2-7|TRBV27|NA
CASRPAGTGGKSEQYF
TGTGCCAGCAGACCTGCGGGGACAGGGGGCAAGAGCGAGCAGTACTTC
>NA|TRBJ1-1|TRBV7-9|large
CASSSQGNTEAFF
TGTGCCAGCAGCTCACAGGGGAACACTGAAGCTTTCTTT
>NA|TRBJ2-2|TRBV6-2/TRBV6-3|hyperexpanded
CASRIEGETGELFF
TGTGCCAGCCGTATCGAGGGTGAAACCGGGGAGCTGTTTTTT
>TRBD1|TRBJ2-2|TRBV6-5|NA
CASSLGTGDTGELFF
TGTGCCAGCAGTCTCGGGACAGGGGACACCGGGGAGCTGTTTTTT
>TRBD2|TRBJ2-5|TRBV6-5|NA
CASSYTSGGKQETQYF
TGTGCCAGCAGTTACACTAGCGGGGGGAAACAAGAGACCCAGTACTTC
>NA|TRBJ2-2|TRBV6-2/TRBV6-3|large
CASRGARRELFF
TGTGCCAGCCGGGGGGCCCGACGGGAGCTGTTTTTT
>NA|TRBJ2-7|TRBV27|large
CASSFLGTDEQYF
TGTGCCAGCAGTTTTTTAGGGACCGACGAGCAGTACTTC
>TRBD1|TRBJ2-1|TRBV11-2|NA
CASSHRGNYNEQFF
TGTGCCAGCAGCCACAGGGGTAACTACAATGAGCAGTTCTTC
>NA|TRBJ2-1|TRBV29-1|NA
CVSLGGSYNEQFF
TGCGTTTCACTTGGGGGGTCCTACAATGAGCAGTTCTTC
>NA|TRBJ1-3|TRBV18|medium-sized
CASSPPGVRSGNTIYF
TGTGCCAGCTCACCACCGGGGGTCCGCTCTGGAAACACCATATATTTT
>TRBD1|TRBJ1-5|TRBV19|NA
CASSSHGTGGEPQHF
TGTGCCAGTAGCAGCCATGGGACAGGGGGAGAGCCCCAGCATTTT
>NA|TRBJ2-5|TRBV29-1|once
CSVGTRYQETQYF
TGCAGCGTTGGGACTCGGTACCAAGAGACCCAGTACTTC
>NA|TRBJ1-6|TRBV28|NA
CASSFIPGGDSPLHF
TGTGCCAGCAGTTTTATACCGGGAGGCGATTCACCCCTCCACTTT
>NA|TRBJ2-1|TRBV11-2|medium-sized
CASSLVLGELGFF
TGTGCCAGCAGCTTAGTTTTGGGGGAGTTGGGGTTCTTC
>NA|TRBJ2-5|TRBV19|NA
CASSIDMYQETQYF
TGTGCCAGTAGTATAGATATGTACCAAGAGACCCAGTACTTC
>TRBD1|TRBJ1-2|TRBV6-5|NA
CASSPGTGGWETF
TGTGCCAGCAGCCCGGGGACAGGGGGCTGGGAGACCTTC
>NA|TRBJ2-1|TRBV6-5|NA
CASSPSGGLRNEQFF
TGTGCCAGCAGTCCTTCGGGCGGTCTTAGGAATGAGCAGTTCTTC
>NA|TRBJ2-3|TRBV12-3/TRBV12-4|NA
CASRLWSTNTQYF
TGTGCCAGCAGGTTATGGAGCACAAACACGCAGTATTTT
>TRBD2|TRBJ2-3|TRBV6-2/TRBV6-3|NA
CASSYGTNPDTQYF
TGTGCCAGCAGTTACGGGACTAATCCAGATACGCAGTATTTT
>TRBD2|TRBJ2-3|TRBV6-6|once
CASSYTSGGDTQYF
TGTGCCAGCAGTTACACTAGCGGGGGGGATACGCAGTATTTT